This T cell receptor (beta chain) was sequenced during a study of blood T cell repertoires in COVID-19. Across the whole study: COVID-19 samples from acute and convalescent phases originated in the United States, Italy and Spain. The analysed material was cDNA or gDNA that came from T cells, B-cell-depleted T cells, or PBMCs.

Trimming pared 8 bases from V and 2 bases from J, leaving 9 bases between. This CDR3 is 12 amino acids long. Germline V gene lookup returns CDR1 MDHEN and CDR2 SYDVKM. In the study's own analysis: Reference gene primers were amplified, and this amplification served to estimate nucleated cell counts. Here immunoSEQ multiplex PCR was the method, and the copy in TCRdb shows in-frame clones only, minus some. D and trimming come from the DNA, and the V and J calls and clone size come from that table. The table includes 130,000 or so clones, more than 70% detected once. The specimen was peripheral blood. This chain connects TRBV28 to TRBJ1-2; possible D gene TRBD1, 5 bases. The source is an older woman with acute or convalescent COVID-19. CDR3 DNA sequence: TGTGCCAGCCGCGACAGAAACTATGGCTACACCTTC. As protein: CASRDRNYGYTF.